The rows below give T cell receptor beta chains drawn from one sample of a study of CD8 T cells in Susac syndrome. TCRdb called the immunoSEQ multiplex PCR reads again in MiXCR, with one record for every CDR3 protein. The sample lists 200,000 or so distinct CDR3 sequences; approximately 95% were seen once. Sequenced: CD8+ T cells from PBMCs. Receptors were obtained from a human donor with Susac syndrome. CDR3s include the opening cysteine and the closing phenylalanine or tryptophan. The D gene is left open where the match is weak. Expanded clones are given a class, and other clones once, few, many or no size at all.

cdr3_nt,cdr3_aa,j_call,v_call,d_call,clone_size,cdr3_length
TGTGCCAGTCTGACGAACACTGAAGCTTTCTTT,CASLTNTEAFF,TRBJ1-1,TRBV19,.,few,11
TGTGCCACCAGCAGAGGGACTAGCGGAACCTACGAGCAGTACTTC,CATSRGTSGTYEQYF,TRBJ2-7,TRBV15,TRBD2,.,15
TGTGCCACCGCGCAGACTAGCGTCCTCTACGAGCAGTACTTC,CATAQTSVLYEQYF,TRBJ2-7,TRBV3-1,TRBD2,.,14
TGTGCCAGCAGCTCCGGACAGCTTCGCGAGCAGTACTTC,CASSSGQLREQYF,TRBJ2-7,TRBV7-9,.,.,13
TGTGCCAGCAGCTCAAGCAGGCAAGAGACCCAGTACTTC,CASSSSRQETQYF,TRBJ2-5,TRBV7-9,.,.,13
TGTGCCAGCAGCGGGGGGGGCTATGGCTACACCTTC,CASSGGGYGYTF,TRBJ1-2,TRBV21-1,.,.,12
TGCGCCAGCAGCTTGGACAGGTCAGGCTACGAGCAGTACTTC,CASSLDRSGYEQYF,TRBJ2-7,TRBV5-1,.,.,14
TGTGCCAGCAGCGCGTCGGGGGGACAGGAATGGGGGGAGCTGTTTTTT,CASSASGGQEWGELFF,TRBJ2-2,TRBV9,.,.,16
TGTGCCAGCAGCCACTACCGACTAGCGAGAAGCTACGAGCAGTACTTC,CASSHYRLARSYEQYF,TRBJ2-7,TRBV3-1,TRBD2,.,16
TGTGCCAGCAGTTTTACGGTAAACAATGAGCAGTTCTTC,CASSFTVNNEQFF,TRBJ2-1,TRBV28,.,.,13
TGTGCCAGCAGTTTAGTGGGGAGAGGTGCAACTAATGAAAAACTGTTTTTT,CASSLVGRGATNEKLFF,TRBJ1-4,TRBV12-3/TRBV12-4,.,.,17
TGTGCCAGCAGTTTACATGCAGGGGAGGGCTATGGCTACACCTTC,CASSLHAGEGYGYTF,TRBJ1-2,TRBV27,.,.,15
TGCAGGATTAGCGGCTACTACAATGAGCAGTTCTTC,CRISGYYNEQFF,TRBJ2-1,TRBV20-1,.,.,12
TGTGCTAGCAGCCCCGACGAGCAGTACTTC,CASSPDEQYF,TRBJ2-7,TRBV7-7,.,once,10
TGTGCCAGCAGCTCCGGACAGGGGGTTTCCCTCTATGGCTACACCTTC,CASSSGQGVSLYGYTF,TRBJ1-2,TRBV7-2,TRBD1,.,16
TGTGCCAGTAGTGAAGGACTAGCGGGGACCTACGAGCAGTACTTC,CASSEGLAGTYEQYF,TRBJ2-7,TRBV19,TRBD2,.,15
TGCAGTGCTAGTCCGCTCGGGAGGAACACTGAAGCTTTCTTT,CSASPLGRNTEAFF,TRBJ1-1,TRBV20-1,.,.,14
TGTGCCAGCTTATCCGGGACAGGGGGCGCGGGGTCCTACAATGAGCAGTTCTTC,CASLSGTGGAGSYNEQFF,TRBJ2-1,TRBV12-3/TRBV12-4,TRBD1,.,18
TGCAGCGTTGAAGTCCCCTGGCGGGAGGGGATCGGGGAGCTGTTTTTT,CSVEVPWREGIGELFF,TRBJ2-2,TRBV29-1,TRBD2,.,16
TGCAGTGCTAGAGGGTTTTTAAACTATGGCTACACCTTC,CSARGFLNYGYTF,TRBJ1-2,TRBV20-1,.,.,13
TGTGCCAGCAGCCCTAGCGGGACAGGGGACGACGAGCAGTACTTC,CASSPSGTGDDEQYF,TRBJ2-7,TRBV9,.,once,15
TGCAGTGCATTAAAGGGCGGGGTCCGACAGTTCTCTGGAAACACCATATATTTT,CSALKGGVRQFSGNTIYF,TRBJ1-3,TRBV20-1,.,.,18
TGTGCCAGCAGTCCCACTAGCGGTGAAGATACGCAGTATTTT,CASSPTSGEDTQYF,TRBJ2-3,TRBV28,TRBD2,.,14
TGTGCCAGCAGCAACCGCGGTGGCGGGGGTCATGAAAAACTGTTTTTT,CASSNRGGGGHEKLFF,TRBJ1-4,TRBV7-8,.,.,16
TGTGCCAGCAGCTTAGGACAGAAGTTATACTTC,CASSLGQKLYF,TRBJ2-5,TRBV11-2,.,once,11
TGTGCCAGCAGCTCGACAGGGGGGGCTGGTGAAGCTTTCTTT,CASSSTGGAGEAFF,TRBJ1-1,TRBV7-3,TRBD1,.,14
TGCAGCGTTGAAGAAGGCGGCTACAATGAGCAGTTCTTC,CSVEEGGYNEQFF,TRBJ2-1,TRBV29-1,.,.,13
TGTGCCTGGAGTGTACAGGGAGATACGCAGTATTTT,CAWSVQGDTQYF,TRBJ2-3,TRBV30,.,few,12
TGTGCCAGCAGTGAGACTAGCGCTCTAACAGATACGCAGTATTTT,CASSETSALTDTQYF,TRBJ2-3,TRBV2,TRBD2,.,15
TGTGCCAGCAGTATGGGCGACAGCACAGATACGCAGTATTTT,CASSMGDSTDTQYF,TRBJ2-3,TRBV27,.,.,14
TGTGCCAGCAGTTTGGGCGGGTACAATGGCTACACCTTC,CASSLGGYNGYTF,TRBJ1-2,TRBV12-3/TRBV12-4,.,.,13
TGCGCCAGCAGCCATCCTCCGACTAGCGGGGGGGCTGAAGAGACCCAGTACTTC,CASSHPPTSGGAEETQYF,TRBJ2-5,TRBV4-1,TRBD2,.,18
TGCAGCGTTATTTGGCCGACAGAGCAGTTCTTC,CSVIWPTEQFF,TRBJ2-1,TRBV29-1,.,once,11
TGTGCCAGTGTTAATGGACAGGGCCTCAACTATGGCTACACCTTC,CASVNGQGLNYGYTF,TRBJ1-2,TRBV19,TRBD1,.,15
TGTGCCAGCAGCTTAGATATGGGCGGGGGGGCAACAAATGAGCAGTTCTTC,CASSLDMGGGATNEQFF,TRBJ2-1,TRBV7-9,TRBD2,.,17
TGCAGTGCTAGACGGTCTAGATCCTACAATGAGCAGTTCTTC,CSARRSRSYNEQFF,TRBJ2-1,TRBV20-1,.,.,14